Sequencing of this TCR beta chain was carried out in a study of CD8 T cells in Susac syndrome. An input of about 0.5 to 1 ug of RNA was subjected to reverse transcription using random hexamers. TCRdb re-called the immunoSEQ multiplex PCR reads with MiXCR, one entry per CDR3 protein. The sample gives more than 200,000 distinct CDR3 sequences, 80% to 95% of which show up once; approximately 0.13% is in the top ten. CDR3 length: 12 residues. Germline CDR1 SEHNR, CDR2 FQNEAQ (reference sequence). V was shortened by 3 bases and J by 7 bases, with 9 bases between the two germline ends. This chain joins TRBV7-9 and TRBJ1-1; D not resolved. The source is a human donor with multiple sclerosis. Sequenced input: CD8+ T cells from PBMCs. CDR3 nucleotide sequence: TGTGCCAGCAGCTTGGCCGGGGTTGAAGCTTTCTTT. Encoded protein: CASSLAGVEAFF.